The 18 T cell receptor beta chains below come from one sample, sequenced in a study of T-cell reconstitution after alpha-beta-depleted transplantation in children. Library preparation (for TCRbeta) was performed with unique molecular identifiers. TCRdb itself ran the PCR reads through MiXCR, one entry per CDR3 protein. The sample lists roughly 200,000 distinct CDR3 sequences; approximately 7% were seen once. The starting material was PBMCs, obtained before TCRalphabeta/CD19-depleted stem cell transplant. Receptors were obtained from a boy aged 2-15 years with acute lymphoblastic leukemia, due to receive a stem cell transplant.

This clonotype came up many times. The chain combines TRBV29-1 with TRBJ1-2; D is possibly TRBD1 (5 bases). Germline assignment: CDR1 SQVTM and CDR2 ANQGSEA. CDR3 size: 15 residues. Between the trimmed V and J ends, which lost 6 bases and 3 bases, there was a span of 20 bases. The CDR3 protein is CSVHGEARAYYGYTF. CDR3 nucleotides: TGCAGCGTCCACGGAGAGGCCAGGGCCTACTATGGCTACACCTTC.

This clonotype was observed many times. The V call is TRBV29-1, the J call TRBJ2-3, with 8 positions matching TRBD2. From germline, CDR1 is SQVTM and CDR2 ANQGSEA. With V trimmed by 3 bases and J by 5 bases, 7 bases remained unmatched. CDR3 length: 14 amino acids. Here the CDR3 reads CSVDYGTSRDTQYF. Here the CDR3 DNA reads TGCAGCGTTGACTATGGGACTAGTAGAGATACGCAGTATTTT.

This clonotype was detected a few times. The J gene is TRBJ2-3, the V gene TRBV5-1, with D possibly being TRBD1 or TRBD2 (6 bases each). The V end was cut by 4 bases, the J end by 4 bases, with 13 bases between. The CDR3 has 14 amino acids. CDR1 is SGHRS, CDR2 YFSETQ, per germline. The CDR3 DNA reads as TGCGCCAGCAGCCTAGGGGGGCTGGCAGATACGCAGTATTTT. Amino acids: CASSLGGLADTQYF.

This clonotype was detected ten times or more. V gene TRBV7-2 combines with J gene TRBJ1-5; D uncertain. The V gene's germline CDR1 is SGHTA and CDR2 FQGNSA. The CDR3 is made up of 14 amino acids. The V end was cut by 2 bases, the J end by 3 bases, with 8 bases between. The CDR3 DNA reads TGTGCCAGCAGCTTAAGCAGAGACAATCAGCCCCAGCATTTT. Encoded protein: CASSLSRDNQPQHF.

In this sample, this clonotype turned up many times. The chain recombines TRBV15 with TRBJ2-3; no firm D call. Germline-derived CDR1 and CDR2 are LNHNV and YYDKDF (reference sequence). Trimming stripped 0 bases from V and 2 bases from J, with 6 bases between. The CDR3 runs 14 residues. Here the CDR3 DNA reads TGTGCCACCAGCAGAGATAGGGACACAGATACGCAGTATTTT. It is translated as CATSRDRDTDTQYF.

This clonotype was seen once. The chain joins TRBV10-2 to TRBJ1-5, with TRBD1 identical over 9 bases. Germline lookup yields CDR1 WSHSY and CDR2 SAAADI. With 3 bases clipped from V and 7 bases from J, the junction kept 13 bases outside the gene matches. The CDR3 is 17 amino acids. In DNA, the CDR3 is TGCGCCAGCAGTGACTTCGGGGGACAGGGAAGAGGACAGCCCCAGCATTTT. Translated: CASSDFGGQGRGQPQHF.

This clonotype was seen many times. The J gene is TRBJ1-2, the V gene TRBV12-3 or TRBV12-4, with TRBD1 matching 9 bases. This CDR3 spans 15 amino acids. With 4 bases clipped from V and 0 bases from J, the junction kept 3 bases outside the gene matches. CDR3 nucleotide sequence: TGTGCCAGCAGTTGGGACAGGGCATCTAACTATGGCTACACCTTC. Residues: CASSWDRASNYGYTF.

This clonotype appeared many times. The rearrangement links TRBV5-5 to TRBJ2-5; D possibly uses TRBD1 or TRBD2 (5 bases each). V lost 4 bases and J 2 bases, leaving 9 bases between the germline ends. CDR1 and CDR2 (germline): SGHKS, YYEKEE (reference sequence). This CDR3 spans 13 amino acids. CDR3 in amino acids: CASSRGPQETQYF. In nucleotides, the CDR3 is TGTGCCAGCAGCCGGGGACCACAAGAGACCCAGTACTTC.

This clonotype appeared a few times. V and J are TRBV10-3 and TRBJ2-7; 9 nucleotides match TRBD1. Germline V CDR1 and CDR2: ENHRY, SYGVKD. Trimming removed 4 bases from V and 0 bases from J; junction bases left unmatched: 4. The CDR3 sequence is 15 residues long. CDR3 loop: CAISAPTGGSYEQYF. CDR3 DNA sequence: TGTGCCATCAGTGCCCCGACAGGGGGCTCCTACGAGCAGTACTTC.

The rearrangement joins TRBV29-1 to TRBJ1-1, with TRBD1 as a possible D gene (5 bases). The germline gives CDR1 SQVTM, CDR2 ANQGSEA. The length of the CDR3 is 11 residues. Trimming took off 3 bases at V and 4 bases at J, with 6 bases between the two ends. DNA of the CDR3: TGCAGCGTTGACGGGGGCACTGAAGCTTTCTTT. The encoded protein is CSVDGGTEAFF.

This clonotype was picked up many times. J is TRBJ1-1 and V is TRBV7-2; D is ambiguous. The CDR3 contains 12 residues. Looked up from germline, CDR1 is SGHTA and CDR2 is FQGNSA. V shed 5 bases and J shed 4 bases, with 8 bases lying between them. The CDR3 protein is CASSPPSTEAFF. In DNA form, the CDR3 reads TGTGCCAGCAGCCCACCCAGCACTGAAGCTTTCTTT.

This clonotype was counted ten times or more. This chain uses TRBV28 with TRBJ1-6, with D possibly TRBD1 on 5 matching bases. The V end lost 3 bases, the J end lost 8 bases, and 20 bases lay between the germline ends. Germline V gene lookup returns CDR1 MDHEN and CDR2 SYDVKM. CDR3 size: 17 residues. CDR3: CASSFFLDTAGDSPLHF. The DNA for the CDR3 is TGTGCCAGCAGTTTTTTCCTGGACACGGCGGGGGATTCACCCCTCCACTTT.

This clonotype turned up a few times. The V and J genes are TRBV6-6 and TRBJ2-1; 10 bases line up with TRBD2. This CDR3 has 13 amino acids. Trimming took 6 bases from V and 6 from J; bases not matched to a gene: 2. CDR1 is MNHNY and CDR2 is SVGAGI in the germline V gene (reference sequence). CDR3 in amino acids: CASRRTSGNEQFF. The CDR3 DNA reads as TGTGCCAGCAGAAGGACTAGCGGCAATGAGCAGTTCTTC.

This clonotype was seen ten or more times. V gene TRBV9 combines with J gene TRBJ2-1; D is unclear. The length of the CDR3 is 13 residues. Germline lookup yields CDR1 SGDLS and CDR2 YYNGEE. V was cut by 4 bases and J by 7 bases, with 12 bases left in between. The CDR3 nucleotides read TGTGCCAGCAGCCTCACGAGGAAGAATGAGCAGTTCTTC. This gives the protein CASSLTRKNEQFF.

This clonotype was counted many times. The chain employs TRBV6-1 and TRBJ1-1; no reliable D call. The CDR3 contains 13 residues. Trimming took 7 bases from V and 1 from J, leaving 10 bases between them. Looked up from germline, CDR1 is MNHNS and CDR2 is SASEGT. CDR3 region: CASMGSQNTEAFF. In nucleotides, the CDR3 is TGTGCCAGCATGGGCTCCCAGAACACTGAAGCTTTCTTT.

This chain links TRBV4-3 with TRBJ2-7; D is possibly TRBD2 (5 bases). The length of the CDR3 is 15 residues. Trimming took off 0 bases at V and 5 bases at J, with 14 bases between the two ends. Germline V gene sequence: CDR1 LGHNA, CDR2 YSLEER. CDR3 protein: CASSQDPGKFDEQYF. CDR3 coding DNA: TGCGCCAGCAGCCAAGACCCGGGGAAGTTTGACGAGCAGTACTTC.

This clonotype was seen at least ten times. The gene calls are TRBV5-8 and TRBJ1-1; D gene uncertain. Trimming took off 4 bases at V and 4 bases at J, with 17 bases between the two ends. The CDR3 runs 15 residues. Germline V gene lookup returns CDR1 SGHTS and CDR2 YDEGEE. CDR3 protein: CASSPGSPTGTEAFF. The CDR3 DNA follows: TGTGCCAGCAGCCCCGGGTCGCCCACGGGCACTGAAGCTTTCTTT.

The chain couples TRBV9 to TRBJ2-1; the match to TRBD2 covers 9 bases. The germline gives CDR1 SGDLS, CDR2 YYNGEE. This CDR3 comprises 16 residues. Trimming cost V 0 bases and J 4 bases; bases outside gene matches: 5. The CDR3 coding sequence is TGTGCCAGCAGCGTAGTCGGGAGCGGGGGGTACAATGAGCAGTTCTTC. This gives the protein CASSVVGSGGYNEQFF.